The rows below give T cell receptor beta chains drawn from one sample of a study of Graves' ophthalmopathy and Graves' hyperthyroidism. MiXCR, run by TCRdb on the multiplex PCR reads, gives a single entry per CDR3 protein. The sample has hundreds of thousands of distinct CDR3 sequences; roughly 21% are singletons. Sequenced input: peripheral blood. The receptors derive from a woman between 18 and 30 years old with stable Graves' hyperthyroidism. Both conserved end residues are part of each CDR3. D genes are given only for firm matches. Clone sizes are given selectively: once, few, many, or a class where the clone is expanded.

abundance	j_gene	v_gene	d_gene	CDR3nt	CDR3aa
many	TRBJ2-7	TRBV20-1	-	TGCAGTGCTAGAGCAGGCGGACACTACGAGCAGTACTTC	CSARAGGHYEQYF
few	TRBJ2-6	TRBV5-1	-	TGCGCCAGCAGCAAGGACAGTTCGTCTGGGGCCAACGTCCTGACTTTC	CASSKDSSSGANVLTF
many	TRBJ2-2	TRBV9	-	TGTGCCAGCAGCGTCGGGTTACAAATCGCCGGGGAGCTGTTTTTT	CASSVGLQIAGELFF
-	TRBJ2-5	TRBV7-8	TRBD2	TGTGCCAGCAGCAAGGCTCAGGGAGGGGCAGAAGAGACCCAGTACTTC	CASSKAQGGAEETQYF
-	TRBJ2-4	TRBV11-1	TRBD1	TGTGCCAGCAGCTTCTCGGCGGGACAGGGGGCTCGGGCCAAAAACATTCAGTACTTC	CASSFSAGQGARAKNIQYF
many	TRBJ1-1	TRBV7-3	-	TGTGCCAGCAGCTTAAACGGACTTGAAGCTTTCTTT	CASSLNGLEAFF
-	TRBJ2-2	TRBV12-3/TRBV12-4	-	TGTGCCAGCAGTCCTGGGGAGCGGAAGAACACCGGGGAGCTGTTTTTT	CASSPGERKNTGELFF
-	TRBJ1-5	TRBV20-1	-	TGCAGTGCTCCCCCGAGGGGGGCCATTCAGCCCCAGCGTTTT	CSAPPRGAIQPQRF
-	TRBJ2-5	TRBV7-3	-	TGTGCCAGCAGCAAGAGGGCCAGGGGAGAGACCCAGTACTTC	CASSKRARGETQYF
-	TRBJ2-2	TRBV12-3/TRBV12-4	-	TGTGCCAGCAGTCGGGACGGGGAAACCGGGGAGCTGTTTTTT	CASSRDGETGELFF